What follows describes a single TCR beta chain. This clone was found once. It lacks a known antigen. The sample holds no much larger clone one base away, and base qualities are not on file. This sample's time point label indicates: pretreatment peripheral blood. The cohort comprised around 31 patients with locally advanced or metastatic urothelial carcinoma treated at Memorial Sloan Kettering on a trial protocol. Peripheral blood mononuclear cells were collected pretreatment and during treatment, with between 1 and 8 total time points per patient. The Qiagen DNeasy Blood extraction kit was used to purify genomic DNA from total PBMCs and tumor samples. PBMCs were collected pretreatment and during treatment and were isolated and stored as previously described. The record originates from a study of PD-L1 blockade in urothelial cancer (TCRdb year 2017). At the level of the whole study: All patients started therapy in the mid-2010s and received atezolizumab 1,200 mg intravenously every 3 weeks. About nine tenths of the roughly 29 patients were identified as males with urothelial cancer of bladder origin, and a prior smoking history was reported by 18 of 29 patients. An ECOG performance status of 0 or 1 was recorded for the patients, and 0 to 3 prior chemotherapy regimens had been received by the patients. Blood samples were analyzed at 3 weeks after treatment start (second dose) and at 6 weeks after treatment start. Blood samples yielded a median of roughly 150,000 T cells and around 80,000 unique TCRs, with median clonality approximately 0.08. Somatic, immune and clinical correlates of response to PD-L1 blockade with atezolizumab in urothelial cancer were the focus of an exploratory multi-omic analysis. TCR sequencing covered pretreatment tumor samples and matched, serially collected peripheral blood taken before and after atezolizumab treatment. Durable clinical benefit meant progression-free survival longer than 6 months, and TCR features were also tested against progression-free and overall survival. In the same patients, pretreatment tumors underwent whole exome sequencing and RNA sequencing in addition to TCR sequencing. Durable clinical benefit was achieved by nine patients and was not achieved by 20 patients. Under 30 patients had pretreatment blood TCR-seq, about 25 had at least one posttreatment blood collection, and about 25 had tumor TCR-seq. General conclusions and limits of the study: A pretreatment peripheral blood TCR clonality below the median was linked to improved progression-free and overall survival. Among patients with durable benefit, tumor-associated TCR clones showed greater expansion in peripheral blood 3 weeks after treatment started (n ≈ 21, p = 0.022). Because of the small sample size (n of about 29) and the many exploratory analyses performed, the results are intended to be regarded as hypothesis-generating.

Including the terminal cysteine and phenylalanine, the CDR3 comprises 12 residues. Only CDR3 DNA is held: 36 bases, read in frame from base 1. CDR1 is given as SGHDN and CDR2 as FVKESK, both from the germline V gene. At the junction V is shortened by 4 bases and J by 2 bases, with 6 bases in between. Synthetic TCR analog templates were spiked into each PCR to estimate absolute template abundance from read counts. TCRbeta CDR3 regions were amplified from genomic DNA with bias-controlled V and J gene primers using the immunoSEQ assay. Rearranged TCRbeta segments were sequenced at approximately 20X coverage. Under the source paper's analysis protocol: Sequencing errors were corrected by clustering and CDR3s were annotated against IMGT to assign V, D and J genes. Only productive TCRbeta rearrangements were used in downstream analyses, excluding out-of-frame or stop-codon sequences. Clonality was calculated as one minus the Shannon entropy normalized by the log of the number of unique productive sequences. Clones differing between time points or between blood and tumor were identified using Fisher's exact test with Benjamini-Hochberg correction, with an adjusted p below 0.01 applied as the threshold. In TCRdb, the immuneACCESS table is reduced to in-frame sequences with V and J assigned. These tables do not hold every clone; where another copy was compared, an unresolved V gene accounts for under half, and the others remain unexplained. Clonal size and the V and J genes are those of that table, whereas D and trimming came from the DNA. Recorded for this sample are 130,000 or so clones; around 84% of them occurred a single time. The leading ten clones occupy about 2.9% of the sample.

This receptor chain uses TRBV14 and TRBJ2-7, with the D gene not clear enough to name. The sequence derives from a man aged 50-59 years with urothelial cancer. Source: PBMCs, taken around atezolizumab (anti-PD-L1) treatment. CDR3 sequence: CASSRVAYEQYF. The DNA reads TGTGCCAGCAGCCGAGTGGCCTACGAGCAGTACTTC.